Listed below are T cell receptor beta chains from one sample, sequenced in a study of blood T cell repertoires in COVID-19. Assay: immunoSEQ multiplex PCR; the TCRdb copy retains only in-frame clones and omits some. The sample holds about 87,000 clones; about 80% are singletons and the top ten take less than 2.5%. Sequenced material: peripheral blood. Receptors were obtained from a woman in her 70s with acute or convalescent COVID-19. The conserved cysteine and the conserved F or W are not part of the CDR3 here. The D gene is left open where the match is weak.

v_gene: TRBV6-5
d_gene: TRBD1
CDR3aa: ASSYRDREAF

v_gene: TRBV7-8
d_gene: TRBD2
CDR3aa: ASSSISGGGDNEQF

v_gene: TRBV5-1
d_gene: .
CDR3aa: ASSPTGDPNQPQH

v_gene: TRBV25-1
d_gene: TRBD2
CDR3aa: ASSAPSSGGAFETQY

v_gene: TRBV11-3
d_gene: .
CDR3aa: ASSLRGSGEAF

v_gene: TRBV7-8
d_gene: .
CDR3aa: ASSLAWATTEAF

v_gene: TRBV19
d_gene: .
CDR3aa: ASGGLYNEQF

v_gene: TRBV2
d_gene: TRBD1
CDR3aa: ATGGDRAMNTEAF

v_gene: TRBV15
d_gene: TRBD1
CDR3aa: ATSVPGQGISNQPQH

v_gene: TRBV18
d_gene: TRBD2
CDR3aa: ASSLLAGSDTQY